Presented here are 26 T cell receptor beta chains from one specimen sequenced in a study of response to subunit inactivated influenza vaccine. TCRdb reprocessed the RT-PCR reads with MiXCR, giving one entry per CDR3 protein. This table has some 800,000 distinct CDR3 sequences, 21% appearing once. The source material was PBMCs from blood, sampled around 5 days after vaccination. The receptors stem from a man aged 45-65 years who received an inactivated influenza vaccine.

This clonotype was seen more than once but under ten times. The chain carries TRBV5-1 and TRBJ2-7; tentatively, D is TRBD2 (5 bases). Deletions cut 0 bases from V and 5 bases from J, with 12 bases between. CDR1 and CDR2 from the germline V gene are SGHRS and YFSETQ. The CDR3 is 14 residues long. The CDR3 DNA sequence: TGCGCCAGCAGCTTGGCGCCGGGAACGAACGAGCAGTACTTC. Its translation: CASSLAPGTNEQYF. Complete variable domain (other parts from reference TRBV5-1 and TRBJ2-7): KAGVTQTPRYLIKTRGQQVTLSCSPISGHRSVSWYQQTPGQGLQFLFEYFSETQRNKGNFPGRFSGRQFSNSRSEMNVSTLELGDSALYLCASSLAPGTNEQYFGPGTRLTVT.

This clonotype was recorded a few times. The chain uses TRBV28 and TRBJ1-2; 11 nucleotides match TRBD1. The CDR3 is 14 amino acids. Germline-derived CDR1 and CDR2 are MDHEN and SYDVKM. The trim removed 6 bases at V and 8 bases at J, leaving 8 bases unmatched. The CDR3 loop reads CASSPGQGGSGYTF. In nucleotides, the CDR3 is TGTGCCAGCAGCCCGGGACAGGGGGGTAGCGGCTACACCTTC.

This clonotype was detected only a few times. The rearrangement joins TRBV6-5 to TRBJ2-4, with 9 bases fitting TRBD1. Germline V gene lookup returns CDR1 MNHEY and CDR2 SVGAGI. This CDR3 contains 15 residues. After removal of 2 bases from V and 3 bases from J, the junction contained 2 bases not matched to a gene. The CDR3 DNA reads as TGTGCCAGCAGTTACCGGGGACAGGGCAAAAACATTCAGTACTTC. It is translated as CASSYRGQGKNIQYF.

This rearrangement joins TRBV11-2 to TRBJ2-1; D may be TRBD1 or TRBD2 (5 bases each). The CDR3 sequence is 15 residues long. Germline-derived CDR1 and CDR2 are SGHAT and FQNNGV. The V end was cut by 1 base, the J end by 7 bases, with 14 bases between. For the CDR3, the DNA is TGTGCCAGCAGCTTAGTTTACAGGAGAGGGAATGAGCAGTTCTTC. Its translation: CASSLVYRRGNEQFF. The full variable domain, in which reference TRBV11-2 and TRBJ2-1 provide the parts outside the CDR3, is EAGVAQSPRYKIIEKRQSVAFWCNPISGHATLYWYQQILGQGPKLLIQFQNNGVVDDSQLPKDRFSAERLKGVDSTLKIQPAKLEDSAVYLCASSLVYRRGNEQFFGPGTRLTVL.

The V gene is TRBV20-1, the J gene TRBJ2-3; TRBD2 agrees at 7 bases. CDR1 is DFQATT and CDR2 is SNEGSKA in the germline V gene (reference sequence). The CDR3 length is 15 residues. The junction had 6 bases not matched to a gene; V was cut back by 0 bases and J by 3 bases. CDR3 sequence (DNA): TGCAGTGCTAGAGATTCCAGCGGGGTTACAGATACGCAGTATTTT. Amino acid sequence: CSARDSSGVTDTQYF.

The rearrangement uses TRBV12-3 or TRBV12-4 and TRBJ2-1; D is possibly TRBD1 or TRBD2 (6 bases each). The germline V and J ends were trimmed by 7 bases and 2 bases, with 12 bases remaining between them. The CDR3 is 14 amino acids. The chain's CDR3 is CASKGGYTYNEQFF. The CDR3 DNA reads as TGTGCCAGCAAGGGGGGATACACCTACAATGAGCAGTTCTTC.

This clonotype was seen only a few times. The V and J genes are TRBV6-2 or TRBV6-3 and TRBJ1-5; no definite D call. Germline V gene sequence: CDR1 MNHEY, CDR2 SVGEGT. V shed 7 bases and J shed 3 bases, with 13 bases lying between them. This CDR3 region has 14 residues. The CDR3 spells CASTLRGVNQPQHF. Written as DNA, the CDR3 is TGTGCCAGCACTTTGCGGGGAGTCAATCAGCCCCAGCATTTT.

The chain combines TRBV7-6 with TRBJ2-5; tentative D call: TRBD1 (6 bases). V shed 2 bases and J shed 5 bases, with 18 bases lying between them. CDR3 size: 16 residues. Germline assignment: CDR1 SGHVS and CDR2 FNYEAQ. The CDR3 is CASSLPGTGYDETQYF. As DNA, the CDR3 is TGTGCCAGCAGCTTACCTGGAACAGGGTACGACGAGACCCAGTACTTC.

This clonotype was observed a few times. This rearrangement joins TRBV15 to TRBJ1-2, with D perhaps TRBD1 (5 bases). CDR1 is LNHNV, CDR2 YYDKDF, per germline (reference sequence). Trimming removed 5 bases from V and 2 bases from J, with 15 bases in between. CDR3 length: 15 amino acids. CDR3 nucleotides: TGTGCCACCAGCCGCCCCAGTTGGGACAACTATGGCTACACCTTC. Its protein product is CATSRPSWDNYGYTF.

This clonotype has ten or more counts. V gene TRBV4-3 combines with J gene TRBJ1-6; 9 bases line up with TRBD1. V lost 0 bases, J lost 0 bases, and 3 bases stayed unmatched. This CDR3 is built from 18 residues. Germline loops: CDR1 LGHNA, CDR2 YSLEER. The DNA for the CDR3 is TGCGCCAGCAGCCAAGAAGGACAGGGGTTCTCCTATAATTCACCCCTCCACTTT. This translates into CASSQEGQGFSYNSPLHF.

This clonotype appeared once. The V gene is TRBV28, the J gene TRBJ1-2; no clear D. Trimming removed 6 bases from V and 1 base from J, with 12 bases in between. CDR3 length: 14 amino acids. Germline V gives CDR1 MDHEN, CDR2 SYDVKM. The CDR3 protein is CASRRSASNYGYTF. The CDR3 region has the DNA TGTGCCAGCAGGAGGTCAGCTAGTAACTATGGCTACACCTTC.

The CDR3 DNA reads as TGTGCCACCAGCAGAGATGAGGCTAGCGGAGTCACAGATACGCAGTATTTT. This gives the protein CATSRDEASGVTDTQYF. This chain connects TRBV15 to TRBJ2-3; 7 nucleotides line up with TRBD2. The V segment lost 0 bases and the J segment 2 bases; nucleotides outside the gene matches: 8. CDR1 is LNHNV and CDR2 is YYDKDF in the germline V gene (reference sequence). The CDR3 contains 17 residues. The full variable domain, completed using reference TRBV15 and TRBJ2-3, is DAMVIQNPRYQVTQFGKPVTLSCSQTLNHNVMYWYQQKSSQAPKLLFHYYDKDFNNEADTPDNFQSRRPNTSFCFLDIRSPGLGDTAMYLCATSRDEASGVTDTQYFGPGTRLTVL.

This clonotype has just a few counts. The chain carries TRBV6-2 or TRBV6-3 and TRBJ2-2; the D gene is possibly TRBD2 (5 bases). The V gene's germline CDR1 is MNHEY and CDR2 SVGEGT. The CDR3 sequence is 15 residues long. Trimming cost V 5 bases and J 0 bases, with 10 bases left between them. This CDR3 reads CASSQTTTNTGELFF. CDR3 nucleotide sequence: TGTGCCAGCAGTCAGACTACGACGAACACCGGGGAGCTGTTTTTT.

This clonotype was counted a few times. CDR3 amino acids: CASSTGQTSTDTQYF. The CDR3 DNA is TGTGCCAGCAGTACGGGACAGACTAGCACAGATACGCAGTATTTT. This chain joins TRBV6-2 or TRBV6-3 and TRBJ2-3; 7 positions match TRBD1. The CDR3 runs 15 residues. Germline V gene lookup returns CDR1 MNHEY and CDR2 SVGEGT. With 5 bases clipped from V and 0 bases from J, the junction kept 5 bases outside the gene matches.

V usage is TRBV28 and J usage is TRBJ2-7; D is tentatively TRBD1 or TRBD2 (7 bases each). Germline V gene sequence: CDR1 MDHEN, CDR2 SYDVKM. The CDR3 length is 12 residues. Trimming took off 10 bases at V and 6 bases at J, with 16 bases between the two ends. The CDR3 here is CATRQGGSEQYF. In DNA form, the CDR3 reads TGTGCCACCCGACAGGGAGGGTCCGAGCAGTACTTC.

J is TRBJ2-3 and V is TRBV7-9; D call uncertain. The CDR3 contains 16 residues. Trimming stripped 8 bases from V and 1 base from J, with 19 bases between. Germline V gives CDR1 SEHNR, CDR2 FQNEAQ (reference sequence). This CDR3 is CASRAQVGGRTDTQYF. The CDR3 nucleotides read TGTGCCAGCCGAGCTCAGGTCGGCGGTCGCACAGATACGCAGTATTTT.

A few counts support this clonotype. The chain carries TRBV20-1 and TRBJ1-1; D not resolved. CDR1 is DFQATT, CDR2 SNEGSKA, per germline (reference sequence). This CDR3 contains 12 residues. The CDR3 reads CSQVVGDTEAFF. CDR3 nucleotides: TGCAGCCAAGTGGTCGGGGACACTGAAGCTTTCTTT.

The sample holds many counts of this clonotype. The genes are TRBV28 and TRBJ2-7; D gene uncertain. The V gene lost 6 bases and the J gene lost 0 bases, with 9 bases spanning the gap. The CDR3 loop spans 13 amino acids. CDR1 is MDHEN, CDR2 SYDVKM, per germline. This CDR3 reads CASSLPSSYEQYF. The CDR3 bases are TGTGCCAGCAGCCTACCTTCCTCCTACGAGCAGTACTTC.

The chain carries TRBV5-6 and TRBJ2-7; D might be TRBD2 (6 bases). CDR1 and CDR2 (germline): SGHDT, YYEEEE. The CDR3 totals 15 residues. Trimming stripped 4 bases from V and 2 bases from J, with 16 bases between. The CDR3 here is CASSPRQRAPYEQYF. The CDR3 DNA sequence: TGTGCCAGCAGCCCTCGGCAGCGGGCCCCCTACGAGCAGTACTTC.

V and J are TRBV9 and TRBJ2-3; D perhaps matches TRBD1 (6 bases). The ends were cut back, 2 bases at V and 5 bases at J, with 12 bases in the middle. CDR3 size: 14 residues. The germline gives CDR1 SGDLS, CDR2 YYNGEE. The chain's CDR3 is CASSVSGGGDTQYF. CDR3 sequence (DNA): TGTGCCAGCAGCGTTAGTGGGGGCGGAGATACGCAGTATTTT. Full variable domain (rest looked up from reference TRBV9 and TRBJ2-3): DSGVTQTPKHLITATGQRVTLRCSPRSGDLSVYWYQQSLDQGLQFLIQYYNGEERAKGNILERFSAQQFPDLHSELNLSSLELGDSALYFCASSVSGGGDTQYFGPGTRLTVL.

This rearrangement joins TRBV7-2 to TRBJ1-3; D gene unclear. V lost 7 bases, J lost 0 bases, and 10 bases lay in between. The CDR3 extends over 14 amino acids. CDR1 and CDR2 (germline): SGHTA, FQGNSA. The CDR3 coding sequence is TGTGCCAGCACCCCGGCTCTCTCTGGAAACACCATATATTTT. Encoded protein: CASTPALSGNTIYF.

The genes are TRBV12-5 and TRBJ1-1; D might be TRBD1 (6 bases). Germline V lookup: CDR1 LGHNT, CDR2 FRNRAP. CDR3 length: 15 amino acids. The V end was cut by 4 bases, the J end by 2 bases, with 14 bases between. The CDR3 reads CASGSRTEKNTEAFF. The CDR3 DNA sequence: TGTGCTAGTGGTTCCCGGACAGAGAAAAACACTGAAGCTTTCTTT.

The chain has TRBV4-3 and TRBJ2-5, with D perhaps matching TRBD1 (6 bases). V was shortened by 5 bases and J by 5 bases, with 12 bases between the two germline ends. From germline, CDR1 is LGHNA and CDR2 YSLEER. The CDR3 is 13 residues long. CDR3 residues: CASSFTGWETQYF. CDR3 nucleotides: TGCGCCAGCAGCTTCACAGGGTGGGAGACCCAGTACTTC.

This clonotype was seen a few times. The chain has TRBV20-1 and TRBJ2-3; perhaps TRBD1 as D (5 bases). V was cut by 3 bases and J by 0 bases, with 16 bases left in between. The CDR3 is made up of 16 amino acids. Germline CDR1 and CDR2: DFQATT and SNEGSKA (reference sequence). The CDR3 loop reads CSARRLGAYSTDTQYF. Written as DNA, the CDR3 is TGCAGTGCTAGGCGTTTAGGGGCCTACAGCACAGATACGCAGTATTTT.

The J gene is TRBJ2-3, the V gene TRBV5-1; 10 bases are a match to TRBD1. The CDR3 covers 15 residues. The V gene end was trimmed by 4 bases and the J gene end by 4 bases; junction bases not matched to a gene: 6. The V gene's germline CDR1 is SGHRS and CDR2 YFSETQ. In DNA form, the CDR3 reads TGCGCCAGCAGCCTGACAGGGGGCGCGGCAGATACGCAGTATTTT. Its translation is CASSLTGGAADTQYF.

The genes are TRBV29-1 and TRBJ2-7; 7 bases are a match to TRBD1. The CDR3 contains 13 residues. The germline CDR1 and CDR2 sequences are SQVTM and ANQGSEA. J was trimmed by 4 bases and V by 6 bases; bases with no gene match: 9. The CDR3 sequence is CSVGRRDSYEQYF. DNA for the CDR3: TGCAGCGTGGGGAGAAGGGACAGTTACGAGCAGTACTTC.